This entry describes one T cell receptor (beta chain). TCRbeta library preparation incorporated unique molecular identifiers. A single record per CDR3 protein comes from TCRdb applying MiXCR to the PCR reads. The sample carries about 340,000 distinct CDR3 sequences, about an eighth recorded once. CDR1 is SGHRS and CDR2 is YFSETQ in the germline V gene. After removal of 6 bases from V and 1 base from J, the junction contained 10 bases not matched to a gene. The CDR3 sequence is 16 residues long. The data belong to a study of T-cell reconstitution after alpha-beta-depleted transplantation in children. This receptor was identified in a human donor who donated a stem cell graft to a child with Fanconi anemia. The sequencing used PBMCs, collected from the stem cell graft. This chain uses TRBV5-1 with TRBJ1-1, with 9 bases aligning to TRBD1. CDR3 nucleotide sequence: TGCGCCAGCACCCCGGGACAGGGACTGAGGAACACTGAAGCTTTCTTT. It codes for CASTPGQGLRNTEAFF.